This note documents a single T cell receptor beta chain sequence. Its specificity is unknown. This sample was taken from a study of cytomegalovirus exposure and HLA in healthy donors. Study conclusions and caveats: In a later analysis, several top co-occurrence clusters appeared linked to parvovirus B19, influenza, CMV and Epstein-Barr virus. Among CMV-associated TCR beta chains, most appeared HLA-restricted in a later analysis. Rare sequences made up most TCRs, while some public TCRs were found in many donors.

PCR was performed using 60 Vbeta and 13 Jbeta primers. Assay used: immunoSEQ multiplex PCR; TCRdb lists only in-frame clones, some missing. This sample yields around 140,000 clones, of which about four fifths are seen a single time; roughly 4.8% belongs to the top ten. This receptor was taken from a man aged 40-49 years in good health and CMV-seronegative. The sequencing input was PBMCs.

CDR3: CASSETGGYGKLFF. CDR3 in DNA: TGTGCCAGCAGTGAGACAGGGGGATATGGAAAACTGTTTTTT. The V and J genes are TRBV2 and TRBJ1-4; 9 bases are shared with TRBD1. This CDR3 spans 14 amino acids. The germline V gene has CDR1 SNHLY and CDR2 FYNNEI. Losses at the gene ends were 3 bases for V and 10 bases for J; bases not matched to a gene: 6.